This T cell receptor beta chain stems from a study of response to subunit inactivated influenza vaccine. Only a few counts were recorded for this clonotype. The antigen is not known. Each CDR3 protein gets one entry after TCRdb re-called the RT-PCR reads with MiXCR. There are roughly 570,000 distinct CDR3 sequences in the sample; over 10% occur only once, and 10% to 15% lies in the top ten. Regarding the study as a whole: T cells newly recruited by each seasonal influenza vaccination are few, the authors suggested.

This CDR3 contains 15 residues. With V trimmed by 6 bases and J by 1 base, 6 bases remained unmatched. The rearrangement joins TRBV12-3 or TRBV12-4 to TRBJ2-1; 7 nucleotides match TRBD2. The TCR originated in a man aged 50-59 years who received an inactivated influenza vaccine. This specimen was PBMCs from blood, taken roughly 6 weeks after vaccination. The CDR3 coding sequence is TGTGCCAGCAGCCTCAGGCGGGGGTCCTACAATGAGCAGTTCTTC. As protein: CASSLRRGSYNEQFF.